A single TCR beta chain is shown here with its context. The antigen remains undetermined. This sample is part of a study of cytomegalovirus exposure and HLA in healthy donors. Overall study findings and caveats: Across donors, most TCRs were seen rarely, yet some public ones were widespread.

The PCR was carried out with 60 Vbeta primers and 13 Jbeta primers. The table came from immunoSEQ multiplex PCR; TCRdb's copy has only in-frame clones and leaves some out. The repertoire holds 200,000 to 300,000 clones, with almost 85% as singletons. V was clipped by 6 bases and J by 0 bases, with 30 bases between them. The CDR3 loop spans 20 amino acids. The germline gives CDR1 MDHEN, CDR2 SYDVKM. This receptor was obtained from a woman in her thirties or forties in good health and CMV-seropositive. The chain uses TRBV28 and TRBJ2-7, with a tentative D call TRBD1 (5 bases). Material for sequencing was PBMCs. The CDR3 sequence is CASSHILTPQGLSYSYEQYF. As DNA, the CDR3 is TGTGCCAGCAGCCACATCCTAACGCCCCAGGGTCTCAGTTACTCCTACGAGCAGTACTTC. The variable domain in full, with the rest retrieved from reference TRBV28 and TRBJ2-7, is DVKVTQSSRYLVKRTGEKVFLECVQDMDHENMFWYRQDPGLGLRLIYFSYDVKMKEKGDIPEGYSVSREKKERFSLILESASTNQTSMYLCASSHILTPQGLSYSYEQYFGPGTRLTVT.